The T cell receptor (beta chain) under discussion was sequenced for a study of metastatic and nonmetastatic thyroid tumors. Looking at the study overall: Thyroid patients, malignant and benign, had repertoires compared across blood and tumor or nodule tissue.

With MiXCR, TCRdb reprocessed the PCR reads. The data show around 19,000 clones, roughly 31% seen once. Of note for this clone: The antigen is undetermined.

Unmatched junction bases numbered 6, after V lost 3 bases and J lost 10 bases. This CDR3 comprises 15 residues. Germline V gene data show CDR1 as LNHDA and CDR2 as SQIVND (reference sequence). Study-level findings and limits: Patients with malignant thyroid tumors reportedly had significantly higher TCR beta diversity than those with benign nodules, in blood and tumor.

No patient had received any treatment before thyroid surgery. This rearrangement joins TRBV19 to TRBJ1-6, with 10 bases matching TRBD1. This sequence was found in a female donor with papillary thyroid cancer or a benign thyroid nodule (not recorded which). Some clones in this sample may be carry-over from other donors' samples. The source material was blood. The DNA for the CDR3 is TGTGCCAGTAGTATGGACAGGGGGTACGGCTCACCCCTCCACTTT. The encoded protein is CASSMDRGYGSPLHF.